The next 20 T cell receptor beta chains were all read from a single sample in a study of monozygotic twins with inflammatory bowel disease. TCRdb reprocessed the 5' RACE reads; each CDR3 protein has one entry and no DNA is given. The listing records fewer than 550,000 distinct CDR3 sequences. The sample consisted of blood. The receptors derive from a human donor with ulcerative colitis or Crohn's disease, or a healthy co-twin of an affected twin (not recorded which).

This chain uses TRBV5-4 with TRBJ1-6; TCRdb indicates TRBD1, and absent DNA this call remains unverified. Germline V lookup: CDR1 SGHNT, CDR2 YYREEE (reference sequence). The CDR3 sequence is 14 residues long. CDR3 protein: CASSSRQNNSPLHF.

The chain is built from TRBV20-1 and TRBJ1-1. This CDR3 is 13 amino acids long. CDR1 and CDR2 (germline): DFQATT, SNEGSKA (reference sequence). CDR3 in amino acids: CSARQDMNTEAFF.

This chain uses TRBV5-1 with TRBJ2-5. The CDR3 has 12 residues. Germline CDR1 SGHRS, CDR2 YFSETQ. The CDR3 region is CASSQGSETQYF.

V and J are TRBV5-1 and TRBJ2-1. CDR1 and CDR2 (germline): SGHRS, YFSETQ. The CDR3 spans 16 residues. The CDR3 spells CASSLTALKVGNEQFF.

V and J are TRBV5-1 and TRBJ1-2; TCRdb proposes TRBD1, but this gene call is untestable without DNA. CDR3 length: 14 residues. Germline V gene lookup returns CDR1 SGHRS and CDR2 YFSETQ. The CDR3 sequence: CASSLNVRDGGYTF.

The chain is built from TRBV11-3 and TRBJ2-1; TCRdb designates TRBD1, a call that cannot be tested without DNA. CDR3 size: 16 residues. Germline V gene lookup returns CDR1 SGHNT and CDR2 YENEEA. The CDR3 sequence: CASSLGSSGGATEQFF.

The chain uses TRBV7-2 and TRBJ2-3; TCRdb names TRBD2, which stays unverified in the absence of DNA. The CDR3 is 16 residues long. CDR1 and CDR2 from the germline V gene are SGHTA and FQGNSA. CDR3 in amino acids: CASSSQSGRGTDTQYF.

The chain combines TRBV6-5 with TRBJ1-2; the TRBD1 assignment by TCRdb is unverifiable without DNA. CDR3 length: 15 amino acids. Germline lookup yields CDR1 MNHEY and CDR2 SVGAGI. CDR3 residues: CASSYSKGAPYGYTF.

V is TRBV5-6 and J is TRBJ2-5; TCRdb's D gene call, TRBD1, goes unchecked for lack of DNA. The CDR3 has 15 residues. Looked up from germline, CDR1 is SGHDT and CDR2 is YYEEEE. The CDR3 loop is CASSSRTGQEETQYF.

The J gene is TRBJ2-7, the V gene TRBV27; TCRdb picks TRBD2, but there is no DNA to check that call. CDR3 length: 12 residues. CDR1 is MNHEY, CDR2 SMNVEV, per germline (reference sequence). The CDR3 region is CASSLPEGEQYF.

The V call is TRBV4-1, the J call TRBJ1-4. CDR1 is MGHRA and CDR2 is YSYEKL in the germline V gene. This CDR3 comprises 16 residues. This CDR3 is CASSQAAGQLNEKLFF.

The chain links TRBV7-2 to TRBJ1-6. This CDR3 spans 14 amino acids. Germline assignment: CDR1 SGHTA and CDR2 FQGNSA. The CDR3 spells CASSFLTVNSPLHF.

This chain joins TRBV9 and TRBJ2-3; as DNA is missing, the TRBD2 call by TCRdb cannot be tested. Germline values: CDR1 SGDLS, CDR2 YYNGEE. This CDR3 comprises 20 residues. CDR3 protein: CASSLWEGVSTRASTDTQYF.

V gene TRBV5-1 combines with J gene TRBJ1-2; the D gene TCRdb calls, TRBD1, cannot be checked with no DNA. This CDR3 is built from 13 residues. Germline assignment: CDR1 SGHRS and CDR2 YFSETQ. CDR3 protein: CASSSRTGGVYTF.

The chain links TRBV6-2 or TRBV6-3 to TRBJ1-5. Per the germline V gene, CDR1 is MNHEY and CDR2 is SVGEGT. The CDR3 is 14 amino acids. CDR3 sequence: CASSYLGLNQPQHF.

The J gene is TRBJ1-1, the V gene TRBV20-1; TCRdb's D gene call, TRBD1, goes unchecked for lack of DNA. In germline, CDR1 is DFQATT, CDR2 SNEGSKA (reference sequence). CDR3 length: 13 residues. The CDR3 loop is CSAGSLGDTEAFF.

The V gene is TRBV27, the J gene TRBJ2-2; no DNA is available, so the TRBD2 call from TCRdb remains unchecked. Germline values: CDR1 MNHEY, CDR2 SMNVEV (reference sequence). CDR3 size: 17 residues. CDR3 residues: CASSAPGLAGVAGELFF.

Here the CDR3 reads CASSSGGNTIYF. The rearrangement uses TRBV7-3 and TRBJ1-3. The germline V gene encodes CDR1 SGHTA and CDR2 FQGTGA. The CDR3 has 12 amino acids.

The chain employs TRBV18 and TRBJ2-7. Germline V gene lookup returns CDR1 KGHSH and CDR2 LQKENI. The CDR3 is 12 residues long. The CDR3 spells CASSPDHYEQYF.

The gene calls are TRBV5-6 and TRBJ1-2; TCRdb's D call, TRBD1, is unchecked because there is no DNA. From germline, CDR1 is SGHDT and CDR2 YYEEEE. The CDR3 spans 16 residues. The CDR3 protein is CASSLSVRTVPHGYTF.